These 17 T cell receptor delta chains originate from one sample sequenced in a study of γδ T cells in repeated Plasmodium falciparum infection. Bulk repertoires came from Vgamma9/Vdelta2+ or Vdelta2-negative gammadelta T cells flow-sorted from PBMC. TCRdb ran CATT on the multiplex PCR reads. The repertoire holds roughly 93,000 delta-chain clones, with less than 1% as singletons. The sample comprised gamma-delta T cells from blood. The receptors come from a pool of human donors (malaria-infected and uninfected, not separated).

As for this clone: The protein given by TCRdb reflects a much larger clone and differs at residue 12 from this DNA's translation, likely from a read error; the protein shown is the DNA's translation. The V call is TRDV1, the J call TRDJ1, with 12 bases identical to TRDD3. Here the J gene came from matching the DNA to germline, since TCRdb omits it. With V trimmed by 0 bases and J by 1 base, 30 bases remained unmatched. CDR1 is TSWWSYY and CDR2 is QGS in the germline V gene. The CDR3 runs to 26 residues. CDR3 DNA: TGTGCTCTTGGGGAACTCCATACCTTCCTACAGGCCCCGTACTGGGGGATACAGTCTTGCACCGATAAACTCATCTTT. This gives the protein CALGELHTFLQAPYWGIQSCTDKLIF.

Worth noting for this clone: A read error is the likely source, as a far larger clone sits one nucleotide away. The sample holds other DNA sequences that translate to the same CDR3. This chain connects TRDV1 to TRDJ1; TRDD3 aligns across 7 bases. Germline CDR1 and CDR2: TSWWSYY and QGS. The CDR3 length is 20 residues. Trimming at V came to 3 bases and at J to 0 bases, leaving 19 bases not matched to a gene. The CDR3 protein is CALGERKSGVGDLYTDKLIF. The CDR3, as DNA: TGTGCTCTTGGGGAGAGAAAATCCGGGGTGGGGGACCTGTACACCGATAAACTCATCTTT.

Of note for this clone: A far more abundant clone sits one base away, making this likely a read error. The same CDR3 can be traced to other DNA sequences in this sample. The V gene call is TRDV1, and the J gene call is absent; TRDD3, the D gene given by the table, was not confirmed from the DNA. The CDR3 consists of 19 residues. The germline V gene has CDR1 TSWWSYY and CDR2 QGS. DNA of the CDR3: TGTGCTCTTGGGGAACTACTCCTAGAGCCCTCGGGGAGGCGCGATAAGCTCATCTTT. It codes for CALGELLLEPSGRRDKLIF.

Remarks on this clone: The mismatch at residue 18 between this DNA's translation and the TCRdb protein of a much larger clone likely reflects a read error; the protein shown is translated from the DNA. The V and J genes are TRDV1 and TRDJ1, with D possibly TRDD3 on 10 matching bases. Germline values: CDR1 TSWWSYY, CDR2 QGS. V shed 4 bases and J shed 1 base, with 55 bases lying between them. The length of the CDR3 is 29 residues. DNA for the CDR3: TGTGCTCTTGGGGCGGCCGCTTTAAACCTTCCTACTCTTCTGACTGGGGGATTGCGAAGAAACCCCAGCACCGATAAACTCATCTTT. As protein: CALGAAALNLPTLLTGGLRRNPSTDKLIF.

Comment on this clone: A read error is the likely source, as a far larger clone sits one nucleotide away. The same CDR3 also results from other DNA sequences found in this sample. The genes are TRDV2 and TRDJ3; 13 bases match TRDD3. Assignment of the J gene here rests on matching the DNA to germline, because TCRdb gives none. The V gene's germline CDR1 is GEAIGNYY and CDR2 EKD. The CDR3 sequence is 21 residues long. As DNA, the CDR3 is TGTGCCTGTGACACCTTGTTTACTGGGGGATACGCGTCCTGGGACACTCGACAGATGTTTTTC. Amino acids: CACDTLFTGGYASWDTRQMFF.

Concerning this clone: A far larger clone differs by one base, so this is likely a read error. This sample includes further DNA sequences coding for the same CDR3. The chain links TRDV1 to TRDJ3; possibly TRDD3 for D (5 bases). The CDR3 is 20 amino acids. Germline CDR1 TSWWSYY, CDR2 QGS. CDR3 in DNA: TGTGCTCTTGGGGAACTAGGTTGCCCCCTCCAAACCTGGGACACCCGGCAGATGTTTTTC. This encodes CALGELGCPLQTWDTRQMFF.

This clone was recorded a few times. This DNA translates differently at residue 14 from the TCRdb protein, which is that of a much larger clone; a read error is likely, and the protein shown is the DNA's own translation. This chain joins TRDV1 and TRDJ3, with a weak D call TRDD2 (5 bases). Assignment of the J gene here rests on matching the DNA to germline, because TCRdb gives none. CDR3 size: 27 residues. Trimming cost V 4 bases and J 0 bases, with 40 bases left between them. The V gene's germline CDR1 is TSWWSYY and CDR2 QGS. The CDR3 DNA is TGTGCTCTTGGGGTCCTCACTACCTACCGTGCGTGGCGGGTAGACGGAATAACCTCCTGGGACACCCGACAGATGTTTTTC. This encodes CALGVLTTYRAWRVDGITSWDTRQMFF.

This clone appeared a few times. The mismatch at residue 3 between this DNA's translation and the TCRdb protein of a much larger clone likely reflects a read error; the protein shown is translated from the DNA. The chain employs TRDV2 and TRDJ1, with TRDD3 matching over 9 bases. There are 16 residues in the CDR3. Germline V gene data show CDR1 as GEAIGNYY and CDR2 as EKD. Here the CDR3 DNA reads TGTGCCTTTGACGCGATGGGGGATAGCTCCACCGATAAACTCATCTTT. This sequence encodes CAFDAMGDSSTDKLIF.

This clone occurred a few times. TCRdb's entry gives the protein of a much larger clone, which mismatches this DNA's translation at residue 19, likely from a read error; the protein reported here is translated from the DNA. The chain couples TRDV1 to TRDJ1, with 13 nucleotides matching TRDD3. The J gene, left out of TCRdb, was set here by checking the DNA against germline. Germline CDR1 reads TSWWSYY; CDR2 reads QGS. This CDR3 is 22 amino acids long. CDR3 nucleotide sequence: TGTGCTCTTGGGGAACCATACGTTGGAACCTATACTGGGGGATACGCTAACGATGAACTCATCTTT. It specifies CALGEPYVGTYTGGYANDELIF.

This clone turned up a few times. A single base is all that separates this from a far larger clone, so a read error is likely. The sample holds other DNA sequences that translate to the same CDR3. The CDR3 sequence is CACDTVSLPTGGWTDKLIF. The CDR3 region has the DNA TGTGCCTGTGACACCGTGAGCCTACCCACCGGGGGATGGACCGATAAACTCATCTTT. J is TRDJ1 and V is TRDV2; 7 bases match TRDD3. Germline values: CDR1 GEAIGNYY, CDR2 EKD. The ends lost 0 bases at V and 2 bases at J; junction bases unmatched: 17. This CDR3 region has 19 residues.

Regarding this clone: Just one base apart from a much larger clone, this may be a read error. The chain uses TRDV1 and TRDJ1; D perhaps matches TRDD3 (6 bases). The J gene is absent in TCRdb and was assigned here via DNA matching to germline. Germline V gene lookup returns CDR1 TSWWSYY and CDR2 QGS. The CDR3 is 19 amino acids. V was shortened by 3 bases and J by 2 bases, with 25 bases between the two germline ends. Here the CDR3 reads CALGDLSLPGDPATDKLIF. In nucleotides, the CDR3 is TGTGCTCTTGGGGACCTAAGTCTGCCTGGGGACCCGGCTACCGATAAACTCATCTTT.

This clone is labeled medium-sized. The V and J genes are TRDV2 and TRDJ3; the match to TRDD3 covers 10 bases. Losses at the gene ends were 3 bases for V and 2 bases for J; bases not matched to a gene: 9. CDR3 length: 19 amino acids. Germline V gene lookup returns CDR1 GEAIGNYY and CDR2 EKD. The CDR3 sequence: CACDPGGYQGAWDTRQMFF. In DNA form, the CDR3 reads TGTGCCTGTGACCCTGGGGGATATCAGGGTGCCTGGGACACCCGACAGATGTTTTTC.

This clone was counted at least ten times. A much larger clone sits a single nucleotide away, making a read error possible. The chain employs TRDV1 and TRDJ1; 7 bases fit TRDD2. CDR1 and CDR2 (germline): TSWWSYY, QGS. The CDR3 extends over 22 amino acids. The V gene end was trimmed by 0 bases and the J gene end by 0 bases; junction bases not matched to a gene: 22. The CDR3 sequence is CALGELIPTAGTPSRYTDKLIF. The CDR3 nucleotides are TGTGCTCTTGGGGAACTTATTCCTACGGCTGGGACACCGTCGAGGTACACCGATAAACTCATCTTT.

Turning to this clone: TCRdb shows a much larger clone's protein in place of this DNA's translation, and the two differ at residue 5, likely through a read error; the protein shown is translated from the DNA. This chain's CDR3 is CACGHWGSYTDKLIF. CDR3 bases: TGTGCCTGCGGACACTGGGGATCGTACACCGATAAACTCATCTTT. The rearrangement links TRDV2 to TRDJ1; 7 bases fit TRDD3. As TCRdb names no J gene, one was assigned here on the basis of a DNA match to germline. Germline CDR1 and CDR2: GEAIGNYY and EKD. Trimming at V came to 7 bases and at J to 0 bases, leaving 10 bases not matched to a gene. The CDR3 is 15 residues long.

Points on this clone: The TCRdb record carries a much larger clone's protein, which differs from this DNA's translation at residue 4; a read error is the likely cause, and the protein listed here is the DNA translation. The chain carries TRDV2 and TRDJ1; D is perhaps TRDD2 (5 bases). The J gene comes from matching the DNA to germline here; TCRdb lacks it. In germline, CDR1 is GEAIGNYY, CDR2 EKD. The CDR3 length is 18 residues. CDR3 in amino acids: CACNTVLRGAAYTDKLIF. The CDR3 bases are TGTGCCTGTAACACCGTCCTAAGAGGGGCCGCGTACACCGATAAACTCATCTTT.

In its sample, this clone was seen a few times. TCRdb's listed protein matches a much larger clone and diverges from this DNA's translation at residue 4, likely through a read error; the protein shown comes from the DNA. The genes are TRAV36/DV7 and TRDJ1; D gene uncertain. Matching the DNA to germline supplied the J gene, which TCRdb does not give. The ends were cut back, 3 bases at V and 1 base at J, with 7 bases in the middle. This CDR3 has 12 amino acids. Germline CDR1 is VTNFRS and CDR2 is LTSSGIE (reference sequence). The CDR3 here is CAVATTTDKLIF. As DNA, the CDR3 is TGTGCTGTGGCGACGACCACCGATAAACTCATCTTT. Filled out from reference TRAV36/DV7 and TRDJ1, the complete variable domain reads EDKVVQSPLSLVVHEGDTVTLNCSYEVTNFRSLLWYKQEKKAPTFLFMLTSSGIEKKSGRLSSILDKKELSSILNITATQTGDSAIYLCAVATTTDKLIFGKGTRVTVEP.

Note on this clone: Given a far larger clone just one base away, this is likely a sequencing read error. Within the sample, other DNA sequences also encode this same CDR3. The chain recombines TRDV1 with TRDJ1; 7 bases map to TRDD3. CDR3 length: 12 residues. CDR1 and CDR2 from the germline V gene are TSWWSYY and QGS. CDR3: CALVSVDTELIF. Here the CDR3 DNA reads TGTGCTCTTGTATCAGTGGATACGGAACTCATTTTT.